The next 32 T cell receptor beta chains were all read from a single sample in a study of long-term antiretroviral therapy in people with HIV. An immunoSEQ assay, version v3.0, was performed at survey level. Data came from immunoSEQ multiplex PCR; TCRdb stores just in-frame clones and leaves some out. The sample records 20,000 to 25,000 clones, around 80% being singletons. This sample comprised unsorted PBMCs, obtained 0.1 years before starting antiretroviral therapy. These receptors came from a man younger than 35 with HIV.

This clone was seen only once. DNA for the CDR3: TGCGCCAGCAGCTTGGGAAATGTTGAGGCAGATACGCAGTATTTT. Encoded protein: CASSLGNVEADTQYF. V usage is TRBV5-1 and J usage is TRBJ2-3; D is undetermined. Trimming cost V 0 bases and J 4 bases, with 12 bases left between them. Germline values: CDR1 SGHRS, CDR2 YFSETQ. The length of the CDR3 is 15 residues.

This chain connects TRBV30 to TRBJ1-3, with D uncertain. This CDR3 region has 12 residues. Trimming stripped 1 base from V and 1 base from J, with 2 bases between. Germline V gene lookup returns CDR1 GTSNPN and CDR2 SVGIG (reference sequence). The CDR3 region is CAWSASGNTIYF. In DNA form, the CDR3 reads TGTGCCTGGAGTGCATCTGGAAACACCATATATTTT.

This chain links TRBV2 with TRBJ1-5, with D tentatively TRBD1 (6 bases). The ends were cut back, 2 bases at V and 4 bases at J, with 15 bases in the middle. The CDR3 totals 16 residues. Germline CDR1 reads SNHLY; CDR2 reads FYNNEI. CDR3 in amino acids: CASSEFAQGLNQPQHF. The CDR3 DNA reads as TGTGCCAGCAGTGAATTCGCGCAGGGGTTGAATCAGCCCCAGCATTTT.

This sequence joins TRBV5-4 and TRBJ2-1; no firm D call. The germline V gene encodes CDR1 SGHNT and CDR2 YYREEE (reference sequence). The CDR3 is 14 residues long. V was shortened by 9 bases and J by 0 bases, with 13 bases between the two germline ends. CDR3 sequence (DNA): TGTGCCACCCAGGCATTGGGCTCCTACAATGAGCAGTTCTTC. Amino acids: CATQALGSYNEQFF.

The V gene is TRBV10-3, the J gene TRBJ1-2; D perhaps matches TRBD1 (5 bases). The CDR3 covers 14 residues. V was cut by 7 bases and J by 4 bases, with 16 bases left in between. The germline gives CDR1 ENHRY, CDR2 SYGVKD. The CDR3 DNA follows: TGTGCCATCATGGCCGGGCATACAGGCTATGGCTACACCTTC. This sequence encodes CAIMAGHTGYGYTF.

The chain uses TRBV5-4 and TRBJ2-3; unclear D gene. The germline V and J ends were trimmed by 0 bases and 4 bases, with 3 bases remaining between them. This CDR3 is 12 amino acids long. Germline assignment: CDR1 SGHNT and CDR2 YYREEE (reference sequence). CDR3 bases: TGTGCCAGCAGCTTGGAAGCAGATACGCAGTATTTT. It codes for CASSLEADTQYF.

This clone showed up just a few times. The chain links TRBV7-3 to TRBJ2-2, with 7 bases fitting TRBD2. With 5 bases clipped from V and 1 base from J, the junction kept 10 bases outside the gene matches. CDR1 and CDR2 (germline): SGHTA, FQGTGA. The CDR3 extends over 17 amino acids. Here the CDR3 DNA reads TGTGCCAGCAGCCCGGGGAGGGCCGAAGGGAACACCGGGGAGCTGTTTTTT. Its translation is CASSPGRAEGNTGELFF.

J is TRBJ2-4 and V is TRBV4-1, with 7 bases that match TRBD2. V was pared by 2 bases and J by 8 bases, with 3 bases of the junction left unmatched. The CDR3 is made up of 13 amino acids. Germline V lookup: CDR1 MGHRA, CDR2 YSYEKL. CDR3 coding DNA: TGCGCCAGCAGCCAAAGGGAGGGGCACATTCAGTACTTC. It yields the protein CASSQREGHIQYF.

This rearrangement joins TRBV4-3 to TRBJ1-4, with D possibly being TRBD1 (5 bases). Germline V gene data show CDR1 as LGHNA and CDR2 as YSLEER. This CDR3 is 17 amino acids long. Between the trimmed V and J ends, which lost 0 bases and 4 bases, there was a span of 15 bases. The CDR3 here is CASSQDRGRGDNEKLFF. CDR3 bases: TGCGCCAGCAGCCAAGACCGGGGACGGGGGGATAATGAAAAACTGTTTTTT.

The chain recombines TRBV10-3 with TRBJ2-7; the D is unclear. The length of the CDR3 is 13 residues. Germline lookup yields CDR1 ENHRY and CDR2 SYGVKD. Trimming shortened V by 0 bases and J by 4 bases, and 7 bases separated the two germline ends. The CDR3 DNA is TGTGCCATCAGTGAGTCGGTACAATACGAGCAGTACTTC. Its translation: CAISESVQYEQYF.

This chain links TRBV6-5 with TRBJ2-3; 8 bases align to TRBD1. CDR1 is MNHEY, CDR2 SVGAGI, per germline. The CDR3 runs to 14 residues. V was pared by 5 bases and J by 6 bases, with 7 bases of the junction left unmatched. CDR3 DNA: TGTGCCAGCAGTCCTCGGACAGGGCCCGATACGCAGTATTTT. Translated: CASSPRTGPDTQYF.

The J gene is TRBJ2-6, the V gene TRBV6-5; TRBD1 or TRBD2 may be the D gene (5 bases each). The CDR3 spans 15 residues. V was shortened by 8 bases and J by 1 base, with 12 bases between the two germline ends. Germline V gives CDR1 MNHEY, CDR2 SVGAGI. CDR3 DNA: TGTGCCAGCGGCAGGGAGATTTCTGGGGCCAACGTCCTGACTTTC. This encodes CASGREISGANVLTF.

The rearrangement links TRBV2 to TRBJ2-3; a weak D match, TRBD2 (7 bases). V lost 8 bases to trimming and J lost 5 bases, with 17 bases between them. Germline V lookup: CDR1 SNHLY, CDR2 FYNNEI. The CDR3 runs to 14 residues. In DNA, the CDR3 is TGTGCCAGCCGCGCGGGGGCGGGGGAAGATACGCAGTATTTT. This sequence encodes CASRAGAGEDTQYF.

The chain links TRBV7-8 to TRBJ1-5; D not certain. V was shortened by 4 bases and J by 2 bases, with 15 bases between the two germline ends. CDR1 SGHVS and CDR2 FQNEAQ come from the germline V gene. The CDR3 runs 16 residues. The CDR3 is CASSSLDVKGNQPQHF. The CDR3 DNA sequence: TGTGCCAGCAGCTCGTTGGACGTTAAGGGCAATCAGCCCCAGCATTTT.

The chain uses TRBV7-9 and TRBJ2-7, with TRBD2 matching over 15 bases. This CDR3 region has 16 residues. Per germline, CDR1 SEHNR and CDR2 FQNEAQ (reference sequence). Trimming cost V 5 bases and J 0 bases; bases outside gene matches: 2. CDR3 nucleotides: TGTGCCAGCAGCGGGACTAGCGGGGGGTTCTCCTACGAGCAGTACTTC. It codes for CASSGTSGGFSYEQYF.

CDR3 DNA sequence: TGTGCCAGCAGTTTAGGGGTGGGAGGGGCCCTAGCCAAAAACATTCAGTACTTC. Protein sequence: CASSLGVGGALAKNIQYF. The chain recombines TRBV28 with TRBJ2-4; 7 bases align to TRBD2. Germline CDR1 reads MDHEN; CDR2 reads SYDVKM. V shed 2 bases and J 0 bases; nucleotides not matched to a gene: 10. The CDR3 has 18 residues.

This clone has only one observation. The CDR3, as DNA: TGTGCCAGCAGTTTCCGGCCGGGAGTAGACCCACAAGAGACCCAGTACTTC. Its protein is CASSFRPGVDPQETQYF. The genes are TRBV28 and TRBJ2-5; the D gene is possibly TRBD2 (6 bases). CDR3 length equals 17 residues. V was cut by 3 bases and J by 2 bases, with 19 bases left in between. Germline values: CDR1 MDHEN, CDR2 SYDVKM.

The J gene is TRBJ2-3, the V gene TRBV7-6; D unresolved. This CDR3 has 13 residues. Trimming stripped 4 bases from V and 3 bases from J, with 8 bases between. The V gene's germline CDR1 is SGHVS and CDR2 FNYEAQ. The CDR3 loop reads CASSSVGTDTQYF. CDR3 coding DNA: TGTGCCAGCAGCTCCGTAGGTACAGATACGCAGTATTTT.

The V and J genes are TRBV4-3 and TRBJ2-1, with 12 positions matching TRBD2. The trim removed 4 bases at V and 7 bases at J, leaving 8 bases unmatched. This CDR3 comprises 16 residues. CDR1 and CDR2 from the germline V gene are LGHNA and YSLEER. The chain's CDR3 is CASSPGSSGRGNEQFF. CDR3 in DNA: TGCGCCAGCAGCCCGGGATCTAGCGGGAGGGGGAATGAGCAGTTCTTC.

V and J are TRBV19 and TRBJ1-1; D is uncertain. Trimming left V 2 bases short and J 1 base short, with 11 bases between. The germline gives CDR1 LNHDA, CDR2 SQIVND (reference sequence). CDR3 length equals 15 residues. The CDR3 sequence is CASSIFLRQNTEAFF. CDR3 DNA sequence: TGTGCCAGTAGTATATTCTTAAGACAGAACACTGAAGCTTTCTTT.

This clone was observed a handful of times. The chain carries TRBV2 and TRBJ2-7, with D uncertain. This CDR3 comprises 14 residues. Per germline, CDR1 SNHLY and CDR2 FYNNEI. Trimming removed 7 bases from V and 3 bases from J, with 16 bases in between. DNA for the CDR3: TGTGCCAGCATGTGGCTAGAGTCTGACTACGAGCAGTACTTC. Translated, it gives CASMWLESDYEQYF.

The rearrangement uses TRBV7-3 and TRBJ2-2, with no clear D. Germline loops: CDR1 SGHTA, CDR2 FQGTGA. The CDR3 is 13 residues long. Trimming took 0 bases from V and 6 from J, leaving 5 bases between them. CDR3 in DNA: TGTGCCAGCAGCTTAACAGGAGCCGGGGAGCTGTTTTTT. It translates to CASSLTGAGELFF.

The J gene is TRBJ2-1, the V gene TRBV14; D not resolved. Trimming removed 4 bases from V and 5 bases from J, with 3 bases in between. Germline-derived CDR1 and CDR2 are SGHDN and FVKESK. This CDR3 has 11 amino acids. This CDR3 reads CASSLHNEQFF. As DNA, the CDR3 is TGTGCCAGCAGCCTTCACAATGAGCAGTTCTTC.

V is TRBV7-9 and J is TRBJ2-1, with D possibly matching TRBD2 (6 bases). Looked up from germline, CDR1 is SEHNR and CDR2 is FQNEAQ (reference sequence). The length of the CDR3 is 14 residues. V was cut by 1 base and J by 9 bases, with 13 bases left in between. The CDR3 DNA sequence: TGTGCCAGCAGCTTAGTACACGGGGGAGTTGAGCAGTTCTTC. Its translation is CASSLVHGGVEQFF.

The sample holds one count of this clone. The rearrangement uses TRBV30 and TRBJ1-5; the D gene is possibly TRBD1 (5 bases). Trimming shortened V by 0 bases and J by 5 bases, and 17 bases separated the two germline ends. This CDR3 region has 16 residues. Germline V gene data show CDR1 as GTSNPN and CDR2 as SVGIG (reference sequence). CDR3 loop: CAWSVGALKGYQPQHF. The CDR3 region has the DNA TGTGCCTGGAGTGTTGGGGCCTTAAAGGGATATCAGCCCCAGCATTTT.

In this sample, this clone turned up a few times. This chain links TRBV7-9 with TRBJ2-7; either TRBD1 or TRBD2 may supply D (5 bases each). The ends were cut back, 5 bases at V and 0 bases at J, with 20 bases in the middle. The CDR3 is 17 residues long. The germline gives CDR1 SEHNR, CDR2 FQNEAQ (reference sequence). The CDR3 region is CASSGGLGQESSYEQYF. Written as DNA, the CDR3 is TGTGCCAGCAGCGGGGGTCTGGGCCAGGAGAGCTCCTACGAGCAGTACTTC.

This clone was detected only once. The V and J genes are TRBV29-1 and TRBJ1-4, with 8 bases identical to TRBD1. This CDR3 region has 13 residues. The J segment lost 6 bases and the V segment lost 7 bases, leaving 7 bases of the junction unmatched. CDR1 SQVTM and CDR2 ANQGSEA come from the germline V gene. The CDR3 loop reads CSAATGEYEKLFF. The CDR3 DNA sequence: TGCAGCGCTGCGACAGGGGAGTATGAAAAACTGTTTTTT.

This clone ranks as medium-sized. The genes are TRBV29-1 and TRBJ2-1; no clear D gene. V lost 7 bases and J 5 bases, leaving 12 bases between the germline ends. Germline CDR1 is SQVTM and CDR2 is ANQGSEA. The CDR3 is made up of 12 amino acids. The CDR3 region is CSGGDFNNEQFF. CDR3 sequence (DNA): TGCAGCGGTGGGGATTTCAACAATGAGCAGTTCTTC.

Concerning this clone: One base separates it from a far larger clone, so it is likely a read error. The V and J genes are TRBV7-2 and TRBJ2-7; D gene unclear. Germline CDR1 is SGHTA and CDR2 is FQGNSA. With 5 bases removed from V and 1 base from J, the gap between germline ends came to 3 bases. The CDR3 is 11 residues long. CDR3 nucleotide sequence: TGTGCCAGCAGCCCTTCCTACGAGCAGTACTTC. This sequence encodes CASSPSYEQYF.

J is TRBJ2-7 and V is TRBV10-3; TRBD2 agrees at 11 bases. The CDR3 consists of 13 residues. CDR1 and CDR2 (germline): ENHRY, SYGVKD. The CDR3, as DNA: TGTGCTACACAACTAGCGGGAGCCTACGAGCAGTACTTC. This codes for CATQLAGAYEQYF.

This clone was observed once. This sequence joins TRBV9 and TRBJ1-3; D may be TRBD1 (6 bases). The germline CDR1 and CDR2 sequences are SGDLS and YYNGEE. The V and J ends lost 1 base and 3 bases respectively, with 11 bases between them. This CDR3 has 15 residues. The CDR3 DNA follows: TGTGCCAGCAGCGTATCCGGGGGCCATGGAAACACCATATATTTT. Translation gives CASSVSGGHGNTIYF.

Comment on this clone: The junction does not match germline at one end; this may be a read error. J is TRBJ2-7 and V is TRBV5-4, with TRBD2 matching over 7 bases. The CDR3 has 13 residues. Germline CDR1 reads SGHNT; CDR2 reads YYREEE (reference sequence). The CDR3 protein is CASSLGLHYEQYF. For the CDR3, the DNA is TGTGCCAGCAGTTTGGGACTACACTACGAGCAGTACTTC.